This passage covers 17 T cell receptor beta chains from one sample sequenced in a study of response to subunit inactivated influenza vaccine. TCRdb reprocessed the RT-PCR reads via MiXCR and lists one record per CDR3 protein. This repertoire shows about half a million distinct CDR3 sequences, approximately 24% found once; its top ten account for approximately 2%. Sequenced material: CD4+ T cells sorted from PBMCs, taken roughly 5 days after vaccination. These receptors originate from a man between 50 and 59 years old who received an inactivated influenza vaccine.

The chain carries TRBV11-2 and TRBJ2-7, with a weak D call TRBD2 (5 bases). This CDR3 region has 15 residues. Trimming removed 5 bases from V and 1 base from J, with 15 bases in between. Germline V lookup: CDR1 SGHAT, CDR2 FQNNGV. The CDR3 sequence: CASSQTTGISYEQYF. The CDR3 DNA reads TGTGCCAGCAGCCAGACGACGGGAATTTCCTACGAGCAGTACTTC.

This chain connects TRBV12-3 or TRBV12-4 to TRBJ2-7, with a possible D match to TRBD1 (6 bases). Trimming removed 2 bases from V and 3 bases from J, with 11 bases in between. This CDR3 has 14 amino acids. The DNA of the CDR3 is TGTGCCAGCAGTTTACGGGGCAGGGGCTACGAGCAGTACTTC. Its protein product is CASSLRGRGYEQYF.

This clonotype was observed a handful of times. The CDR3 DNA sequence: TGTGCCAGCAGCCCAGCTGGGTGGGGGAGCACAGATACGCAGTATTTT. This codes for CASSPAGWGSTDTQYF. V and J are TRBV13 and TRBJ2-3; either TRBD1 or TRBD2 may fit D (5 bases each). The CDR3 is made up of 16 amino acids. Germline V CDR1 and CDR2: PRHDT, FYEKMQ (reference sequence). The V end was cut by 5 bases, the J end by 0 bases, with 15 bases between.

The sample holds many counts of this clonotype. This CDR3 is CASSYFSDGSYEQYF. For the CDR3, the DNA is TGTGCCAGCAGTTACTTCTCGGACGGATCCTACGAGCAGTACTTC. The V call is TRBV6-2 or TRBV6-3, the J call TRBJ2-7; D gene unclear. Germline V gene sequence: CDR1 MNHEY, CDR2 SVGEGT. V gave up 1 base and J gave up 1 base, with 11 bases separating them. The CDR3 consists of 15 residues.

Only a few counts were recorded for this clonotype. The chain has TRBV6-5 and TRBJ2-5; weak D call: TRBD1 (5 bases). Germline V lookup: CDR1 MNHEY, CDR2 SVGAGI. The germline V and J ends were trimmed by 5 bases and 9 bases, with 10 bases remaining between them. The CDR3 sequence is 11 residues long. The CDR3 spells CASSNQGSQYF. The CDR3 DNA reads as TGTGCCAGCAGTAACCAGGGTTCCCAGTACTTC.

In its sample, this clonotype was seen a few times. J is TRBJ2-2 and V is TRBV5-1; 8 nucleotides align to TRBD1. The germline gives CDR1 SGHRS, CDR2 YFSETQ. This CDR3 comprises 18 residues. J lost 0 bases, V lost 3 bases, and 10 bases had no gene match. The CDR3 reads CASSSKQGQAANTGELFF. DNA for the CDR3: TGCGCCAGCAGCTCGAAACAGGGACAGGCAGCGAACACCGGGGAGCTGTTTTTT.

This clonotype has a handful of counts. V usage is TRBV10-3 and J usage is TRBJ2-2, with D perhaps TRBD2 (5 bases). Germline loops: CDR1 ENHRY, CDR2 SYGVKD. CDR3 length: 14 residues. The V gene lost 6 bases and the J gene lost 2 bases, with 10 bases spanning the gap. DNA of the CDR3: TGTGCCATCAGACCGACTATCAACACCGGGGAGCTGTTTTTT. Its translation is CAIRPTINTGELFF.

This clonotype occurred a few times. The chain combines TRBV7-9 with TRBJ2-5; 10 bases agree with TRBD1. The CDR3 is 14 residues long. CDR1 is SEHNR, CDR2 FQNEAQ, per germline (reference sequence). V trimming: 5 bases; J trimming: 3 bases; junction bases outside the gene matches: 3. The CDR3 nucleotides read TGTGCCAGCAGCGTGGGACAGGGGAAAGAGACCCAGTACTTC. Its translation: CASSVGQGKETQYF.

This chain links TRBV6-1 with TRBJ2-1, with 11 bases matching TRBD2. CDR1 is MNHNS and CDR2 is SASEGT in the germline V gene. The CDR3 sequence is 15 residues long. Trimming cost V 6 bases and J 9 bases; bases outside gene matches: 10. CDR3 protein: CASSTRLAGGGEQFF. CDR3 nucleotides: TGTGCCAGCAGCACCCGGCTAGCGGGAGGTGGTGAGCAGTTCTTC.

The CDR3 is CSVMGGSKNYGYTF. The DNA for the CDR3 is TGCAGCGTAATGGGGGGGTCGAAGAACTATGGCTACACCTTC. V is TRBV29-1 and J is TRBJ1-2; TRBD1 is a possible D gene (5 bases). The CDR3 has 14 amino acids. Trimming took 6 bases from V and 2 from J, leaving 16 bases between them. Looked up from germline, CDR1 is SQVTM and CDR2 is ANQGSEA.

In its sample, this clonotype was seen a few times. The chain couples TRBV19 to TRBJ2-6; D uncertain. The CDR3 sequence is 17 residues long. Per the germline V gene, CDR1 is LNHDA and CDR2 is SQIVND (reference sequence). Trimming took 3 bases from V and 0 from J, leaving 12 bases between them. The DNA of the CDR3 is TGTGCCAGTAGTATTCAGGTCATACTCTCTGGGGCCAACGTCCTGACTTTC. The encoded protein is CASSIQVILSGANVLTF.

At least ten counts were recorded for this clonotype. V gene TRBV20-1 combines with J gene TRBJ2-1; TRBD1 matches at 9 bases. The CDR3 sequence is 17 residues long. The germline gives CDR1 DFQATT, CDR2 SNEGSKA (reference sequence). V lost 4 bases to trimming and J lost 0 bases; unmatched junction nucleotides: 10. The CDR3 bases are TGCAGTGCTAACCGGGACAGGGACTTCCTCTCCTACAATGAGCAGTTCTTC. Amino acid sequence: CSANRDRDFLSYNEQFF.

The sample holds many counts of this clonotype. This sequence joins TRBV11-2 and TRBJ2-5; TRBD2 matches at 9 bases. V gave up 1 base and J gave up 2 bases; unmatched junction bases: 11. The CDR3 consists of 18 residues. The germline V gene has CDR1 SGHAT and CDR2 FQNNGV. In DNA form, the CDR3 reads TGTGCCAGCAGCTTAGTAGGTGGTAGCGGGGGAGAGCAAGAGACCCAGTACTTC. It encodes CASSLVGGSGGEQETQYF.

This clonotype was recorded a few times. The CDR3 protein is CSARGAGPNTEAFF. The CDR3 DNA reads as TGCAGTGCTAGGGGGGCAGGGCCTAACACTGAAGCTTTCTTT. The V and J genes are TRBV20-1 and TRBJ1-1; tentatively, D is TRBD1 (6 bases). Germline V gene data show CDR1 as DFQATT and CDR2 as SNEGSKA (reference sequence). V was shortened by 3 bases and J by 2 bases, with 13 bases between the two germline ends. This CDR3 is built from 14 residues.

The chain employs TRBV5-4 and TRBJ1-2; D is possibly TRBD1 (6 bases). The V gene lost 0 bases and the J gene lost 4 bases, with 10 bases spanning the gap. Germline V gives CDR1 SGHNT, CDR2 YYREEE (reference sequence). The CDR3 runs 14 residues. CDR3 nucleotide sequence: TGTGCCAGCAGCTTGGACGGGGGCGCCTATGGCTACACCTTC. Its translation is CASSLDGGAYGYTF.

The chain has TRBV20-1 and TRBJ1-6, with D tentatively TRBD1 (5 bases). The CDR3 runs to 14 residues. Germline V lookup: CDR1 DFQATT, CDR2 SNEGSKA (reference sequence). The ends were cut back, 4 bases at V and 3 bases at J, with 10 bases in the middle. The CDR3 nucleotides read TGCAGTGCTATGACAGAGATCTATAATTCACCCCTCCACTTT. As protein: CSAMTEIYNSPLHF.

The V call is TRBV29-1, the J call TRBJ2-5, with TRBD1 matching over 8 bases. Germline-derived CDR1 and CDR2 are SQVTM and ANQGSEA. The junction had 2 bases not matched to a gene; V was cut back by 6 bases and J by 2 bases. The CDR3 sequence is 12 residues long. The CDR3 DNA reads TGCAGCGTGGGACAGGTACAAGAGACCCAGTACTTC. Its protein product is CSVGQVQETQYF.